These 29 T cell receptor beta chains share one sample of origin, sequenced in a study of OX40 agonist ivuxolimab in advanced cancers. Generated by immunoSEQ multiplex PCR, the TCRdb table keeps only in-frame clones and is missing some. This table has around 80,000 clones, nearly 90% appearing once. The sample consisted of CD4+ or CD8+ T cells sorted from blood, taken in a trial of the OX40 agonist ivuxolimab. The receptors here all came from an adult with an advanced solid tumor such as melanoma, head and neck, liver or kidney cancer.

The chain uses TRBV19 and TRBJ2-7, with 8 bases identical to TRBD2. The germline V gene encodes CDR1 LNHDA and CDR2 SQIVND (reference sequence). The CDR3 has 17 residues. With 6 bases clipped from V and 0 bases from J, the junction kept 13 bases outside the gene matches. CDR3 protein: CASSTLAGGTSSYEQYF. The CDR3 DNA follows: TGTGCCAGTAGCACTCTCGCCGGGGGGACTAGCTCCTACGAGCAGTACTTC.

The chain joins TRBV4-3 to TRBJ1-4; D is unclear. The V end lost 1 base, the J end lost 0 bases, and 9 bases lay between the germline ends. Germline loops: CDR1 LGHNA, CDR2 YSLEER. CDR3 length: 16 amino acids. CDR3 nucleotides: TGCGCCAGCAGCCAAGCGGCGGTTGCAACTAATGAAAAACTGTTTTTT. Its protein product is CASSQAAVATNEKLFF.

V and J are TRBV19 and TRBJ1-4; weak D call: TRBD1 (6 bases). Germline loops: CDR1 LNHDA, CDR2 SQIVND (reference sequence). Trimming pared 6 bases from V and 0 bases from J, leaving 17 bases between. This CDR3 region has 17 residues. The CDR3 nucleotides read TGTGCCAGTAGCCCCATTTTGGACAGTTCAACTAATGAAAAACTGTTTTTT. Translated, it gives CASSPILDSSTNEKLFF.

The chain recombines TRBV18 with TRBJ2-3, with D unclear. Trimming removed 8 bases at V and 2 bases at J, with 14 bases between. The germline gives CDR1 KGHSH, CDR2 LQKENI. The length of the CDR3 is 14 residues. The CDR3 protein is CASQLGRSTDTQYF. For the CDR3, the DNA is TGTGCCAGCCAACTTGGACGGTCCACAGATACGCAGTATTTT.

The chain links TRBV7-2 to TRBJ2-1, with D tentatively TRBD1 or TRBD2 (5 bases each). The CDR3 is made up of 16 amino acids. In germline, CDR1 is SGHTA, CDR2 FQGNSA. V was pared by 1 base and J by 3 bases, with 13 bases between. CDR3 residues: CASSLDRGRVYNEQFF. The DNA of the CDR3 is TGTGCCAGCAGCTTAGATAGGGGACGGGTCTACAATGAGCAGTTCTTC.

This chain joins TRBV5-1 and TRBJ1-1; TRBD1 matches at 10 bases. CDR1 is SGHRS, CDR2 YFSETQ, per germline. This CDR3 has 22 residues. The J segment lost 0 bases and the V segment lost 0 bases, leaving 20 bases of the junction unmatched. The CDR3 nucleotides read TGCGCCAGCAGCTTGGAATTGACAGGGGGCAAGCAAAGGGGGTCCTTGAACACTGAAGCTTTCTTT. It specifies CASSLELTGGKQRGSLNTEAFF.

The V gene is TRBV19, the J gene TRBJ2-7, with 7 bases aligning to TRBD1. The junction had 7 bases not matched to a gene; V was cut back by 7 bases and J by 1 base. This CDR3 contains 14 residues. Germline V gives CDR1 LNHDA, CDR2 SQIVND (reference sequence). CDR3 residues: CASTERQGSYEQYF. The DNA for the CDR3 is TGTGCCAGTACCGAAAGACAGGGATCCTACGAGCAGTACTTC. Combining the CDR3 with reference TRBV19 and TRBJ2-7 gives the whole variable domain DGGITQSPKYLFRKEGQNVTLSCEQNLNHDAMYWYRQDPGQGLRLIYYSQIVNDFQKGDIAEGYSVSREKKESFPLTVTSAQKNPTAFYLCASTERQGSYEQYFGPGTRLTVT.

The CDR3 reads CASSQQGLVAGELFF. The CDR3 DNA reads as TGTGCCAGCAGCCAACAGGGACTGGTAGCCGGGGAGCTGTTTTTT. The gene calls are TRBV5-8 and TRBJ2-2, with D perhaps given as TRBD1 or TRBD2 (6 bases each). CDR3 length: 15 residues. Trimming stripped 4 bases from V and 6 bases from J, with 16 bases between. In germline, CDR1 is SGHTS, CDR2 YDEGEE.

This clone was detected only once. The chain carries TRBV6-1 and TRBJ1-1, with unresolved D. CDR1 is MNHNS and CDR2 is SASEGT in the germline V gene. The CDR3 extends over 13 amino acids. The V and J ends lost 7 bases and 0 bases respectively, with 9 bases between them. This CDR3 is CASNLRVNTEAFF. CDR3 nucleotides: TGTGCCAGCAACTTACGGGTGAACACTGAAGCTTTCTTT.

This chain uses TRBV19 with TRBJ1-4; no clear D. Germline loops: CDR1 LNHDA, CDR2 SQIVND (reference sequence). Trimming took 4 bases from V and 4 from J, leaving 10 bases between them. The length of the CDR3 is 14 residues. The CDR3 nucleotides read TGTGCCAGTAGTAGGGGTGTCGATAATGAAAAACTGTTTTTT. Translated: CASSRGVDNEKLFF.

The chain joins TRBV5-1 to TRBJ2-3; 8 nucleotides align to TRBD1. The CDR3 has 14 amino acids. V gave up 4 bases and J gave up 1 base; unmatched junction bases: 2. Germline assignment: CDR1 SGHRS and CDR2 YFSETQ. CDR3 loop: CASSPDRGTDTQYF. CDR3 bases: TGCGCCAGCAGCCCGGACAGGGGCACAGATACGCAGTATTTT.

This clone turned up a few times. The genes are TRBV5-1 and TRBJ1-4; D is unresolved. The CDR3 is made up of 15 amino acids. V lost 0 bases, J lost 7 bases, and 13 bases lay in between. The germline gives CDR1 SGHRS, CDR2 YFSETQ. The CDR3 DNA reads as TGCGCCAGCAGCTTGGCGTCAGGCCTAAGTGAAAAACTGTTTTTT. This gives the protein CASSLASGLSEKLFF.

The chain couples TRBV9 to TRBJ2-1, with 9 bases matching TRBD1. With 0 bases clipped from V and 0 bases from J, the junction kept 13 bases outside the gene matches. Germline lookup yields CDR1 SGDLS and CDR2 YYNGEE. The CDR3 is 20 residues long. The CDR3 DNA reads as TGTGCCAGCAGCGTAGCTACAGAGACAGGGGGTTTGGGCTCCTACAATGAGCAGTTCTTC. This encodes CASSVATETGGLGSYNEQFF.

The rearrangement joins TRBV6-1 to TRBJ2-5; D perhaps matches TRBD1 (6 bases). Trimming pared 6 bases from V and 5 bases from J, leaving 13 bases between. The CDR3 has 13 residues. Germline loops: CDR1 MNHNS, CDR2 SASEGT. The chain's CDR3 is CASRLTGQETQYF. The CDR3 DNA reads TGTGCCAGCAGATTGACAGGCCAGGAGACCCAGTACTTC.

This clone was counted a single time. The chain joins TRBV5-6 to TRBJ2-2, with D unclear. CDR1 is SGHDT, CDR2 YYEEEE, per germline. Trimming stripped 4 bases from V and 3 bases from J, with 7 bases between. There are 13 residues in the CDR3. The CDR3 DNA reads as TGTGCCAGCAGCCGTTATCACACCGGGGAGCTGTTTTTT. Its translation: CASSRYHTGELFF. The variable domain in full, with the rest retrieved from reference TRBV5-6 and TRBJ2-2, is DAGVTQSPTHLIKTRGQQVTLRCSPKSGHDTVSWYQQALGQGPQFIFQYYEEEERQRGNFPDRFSGHQFPNYSSELNVNALLLGDSALYLCASSRYHTGELFFGEGSRLTVL.

V and J are TRBV29-1 and TRBJ2-5; D is unclear. Deletions cut 4 bases from V and 1 base from J, with 7 bases between. The V gene's germline CDR1 is SQVTM and CDR2 ANQGSEA. There are 12 residues in the CDR3. CDR3 protein: CSVVFTQETQYF. As DNA, the CDR3 is TGCAGCGTTGTTTTCACCCAAGAGACCCAGTACTTC.

V is TRBV6-1 and J is TRBJ2-7; 7 nucleotides agree with TRBD1. Germline values: CDR1 MNHNS, CDR2 SASEGT. The CDR3 runs 13 residues. With 6 bases clipped from V and 3 bases from J, the junction kept 5 bases outside the gene matches. The CDR3 DNA is TGTGCCAGCAGCCGGGACAGATTCTACGAGCAGTACTTC. Amino acid sequence: CASSRDRFYEQYF.

V and J are TRBV29-1 and TRBJ2-4; possibly TRBD1 for D (5 bases). Germline V lookup: CDR1 SQVTM, CDR2 ANQGSEA. This CDR3 comprises 14 residues. Trimming shortened V by 7 bases and J by 3 bases, and 16 bases separated the two germline ends. CDR3 residues: CSAETGGSKNIQYF. The CDR3 nucleotides read TGCAGCGCCGAAACAGGCGGCAGCAAAAACATTCAGTACTTC.

The gene calls are TRBV5-4 and TRBJ1-2; D unresolved. CDR3 length: 15 residues. Per the germline V gene, CDR1 is SGHNT and CDR2 is YYREEE (reference sequence). V shed 1 base and J shed 5 bases, with 15 bases lying between them. CDR3 sequence reads: CASSLLVRAEYGYTF. CDR3 nucleotide sequence: TGTGCCAGCAGCTTGTTGGTTAGGGCAGAATATGGCTACACCTTC.

The J gene is TRBJ2-2, the V gene TRBV11-2; 9 bases align to TRBD1. J was trimmed by 5 bases and V by 5 bases; bases with no gene match: 6. The CDR3 is made up of 15 amino acids. Per the germline V gene, CDR1 is SGHAT and CDR2 is FQNNGV. The CDR3 DNA reads as TGTGCCAGCAGCCCTGGGACAGGGAGGACCGGGGAGCTGTTTTTT. It yields the protein CASSPGTGRTGELFF. Full variable domain (remainder filled in from reference TRBV11-2 and TRBJ2-2): EAGVAQSPRYKIIEKRQSVAFWCNPISGHATLYWYQQILGQGPKLLIQFQNNGVVDDSQLPKDRFSAERLKGVDSTLKIQPAKLEDSAVYLCASSPGTGRTGELFFGEGSRLTVL.

The chain recombines TRBV7-2 with TRBJ2-5; 7 bases map to TRBD2. V gave up 6 bases and J gave up 3 bases; unmatched junction bases: 13. This CDR3 has 16 residues. Looked up from germline, CDR1 is SGHTA and CDR2 is FQGNSA. CDR3 in DNA: TGTGCCAGCAGGGTGGCCCGACTAGCCGGGAAAGAGACCCAGTACTTC. Protein product: CASRVARLAGKETQYF.

The V and J genes are TRBV9 and TRBJ1-5; TRBD1 might be the D (6 bases). V dropped 6 bases and J dropped 0 bases, with 13 bases sitting between them. Germline V lookup: CDR1 SGDLS, CDR2 YYNGEE. CDR3 length equals 15 residues. The CDR3 DNA follows: TGTGCCAGCATCCCGGGACATTATAGCAATCAGCCCCAGCATTTT. This sequence encodes CASIPGHYSNQPQHF.

CDR3 DNA: TGTGCCAGTAGTATAGTTGCTCACGGTAAGGGGAGGGCCTATGGCTACACCTTC. Amino acid sequence: CASSIVAHGKGRAYGYTF. This sequence joins TRBV19 and TRBJ1-2; TRBD1 is a possible D gene (5 bases). Germline V lookup: CDR1 LNHDA, CDR2 SQIVND (reference sequence). V was cut by 1 base and J by 4 bases, with 22 bases left in between. This CDR3 comprises 18 residues.

This clone was detected only once. V and J are TRBV5-4 and TRBJ2-3; maybe TRBD2 (5 bases). Trimming took off 4 bases at V and 1 base at J, with 13 bases between the two ends. Germline V gene lookup returns CDR1 SGHNT and CDR2 YYREEE (reference sequence). This CDR3 region has 15 residues. The CDR3 loop is CASSVDPGGTDTQYF. Written as DNA, the CDR3 is TGTGCCAGCAGCGTGGACCCCGGGGGCACAGATACGCAGTATTTT.

The V gene is TRBV6-1, the J gene TRBJ2-1; 9 bases are a match to TRBD2. This CDR3 spans 18 amino acids. Germline V lookup: CDR1 MNHNS, CDR2 SASEGT. Losses at the gene ends were 0 bases for V and 1 base for J; bases not matched to a gene: 7. CDR3 loop: CASSEAFSGRASYNEQFF. CDR3 bases: TGTGCCAGCAGTGAAGCGTTTAGCGGGAGAGCGTCCTACAATGAGCAGTTCTTC.

The rearrangement uses TRBV1 and TRBJ2-1; the DNA was not compared with TRBD2, the D call given in the table. TRBV1 is a documented pseudogene. The CDR3 is 18 residues long. CDR3 sequence (DNA): TGCACCAGCAGCCAAGATCATAGGCGACTAGTAGAAAACAATGAGCAGTTCTTC. It yields the protein CTSSQDHRRLVENNEQFF.

The V call is TRBV5-5, the J call TRBJ1-3, with D unresolved. The CDR3 length is 14 residues. The ends were cut back, 0 bases at V and 2 bases at J, with 6 bases in the middle. CDR1 is SGHKS, CDR2 YYEKEE, per germline (reference sequence). CDR3 DNA sequence: TGTGCCAGCAGCTTGGGGTCAGCTGGAAACACCATATATTTT. Encoded protein: CASSLGSAGNTIYF.

The chain couples TRBV19 to TRBJ2-2; D uncertain. Looked up from germline, CDR1 is LNHDA and CDR2 is SQIVND (reference sequence). The germline V and J ends were trimmed by 5 bases and 6 bases, with 4 bases remaining between them. This CDR3 is 11 amino acids long. In DNA, the CDR3 is TGTGCCAGTAGTGTCCCCGGGGAGCTGTTTTTT. Translation gives CASSVPGELFF.

The rearrangement uses TRBV27 and TRBJ1-6; D remains ambiguous. The CDR3 spans 13 residues. Trimming took 0 bases from V and 8 from J, leaving 5 bases between them. Per the germline V gene, CDR1 is MNHEY and CDR2 is SMNVEV (reference sequence). CDR3 region: CASSLSLYSPLHF. The CDR3 coding sequence is TGTGCCAGCAGTTTATCGTTGTATTCACCCCTCCACTTT.